This entry describes one T cell receptor beta chain. The antigen is not known. This CDR3 has 15 amino acids. The J segment lost 5 bases and the V segment lost 3 bases, leaving 6 bases of the junction unmatched. Germline assignment: CDR1 KGHSH and CDR2 LQKENI. These data are taken from a study of B cell selection in AIRE deficiency. Study observations and caveats: With only TCRbeta sequenced, around a third of shared healthy Treg sequences overlapped Tconv. Of about 3,900 shared Treg TCRbeta sequences, 25% to 40% were healthy-donor-only and 9.3% patient-only. About 30.6% of healthy-shared Treg TCRbeta sequences appeared in patient Tconv cells. Patient Tconv and Treg cells showed healthy-like TCRBV usage, CDR3 length, diversity.

Some clones are missing from TCRdb's copy, which holds only in-frame ones; the method was immunoSEQ multiplex PCR. Among over 20,000 clones listed, about 97% were seen once. Conventional CD4 T cells were sorted as CD4+CD127+ cells. The chain links TRBV18 to TRBJ2-5; 10 bases are a match to TRBD2. Sequencing was carried out using conventional CD4+ T cells sorted from PBMCs. The origin of this receptor is a human donor with AIRE deficiency. The DNA of the CDR3 is TGTGCCAGCTCACCGGCTAGCGGGAGTAGGGAGACCCAGTACTTC. Protein: CASSPASGSRETQYF.